The 5 T cell receptor beta chains below all came from one sample that was sequenced in a study of T cells in Graves' hyperthyroidism and ophthalmopathy. Amplification targeted TCR beta CDR3 regions from RNA transcripts. HTBI primers were the set used in a first-round RT-PCR of the TCR CDR3. Each CDR3 protein gets one entry after TCRdb re-called the multiplex PCR reads with MiXCR. The sample has about 350,000 distinct CDR3 sequences; approximately 13% are singletons. Sequences were obtained from blood. The receptors come from a woman in her twenties or thirties with Graves' hyperthyroidism.

This clonotype has more than one count but fewer than ten. A read error is possible here, since a much larger clone lies one base away. The CDR3 region is CASGARTNEKLFF. Written as DNA, the CDR3 is TGTGCCAGCGGGGCCAGAACTAATGAAAAACTGTTTTTT. This chain connects TRBV2 to TRBJ1-4, with D maybe TRBD1 (5 bases). Germline V CDR1 and CDR2: SNHLY, FYNNEI. The CDR3 totals 13 residues. Deletions cut 8 bases from V and 1 base from J, with 8 bases between.

This clonotype was picked up a small number of times. The chain uses TRBV4-1 and TRBJ2-1, with 9 nucleotides matching TRBD2. The germline CDR1 and CDR2 sequences are MGHRA and YSYEKL. Unmatched junction bases numbered 10, after V lost 2 bases and J lost 8 bases. The CDR3 is 16 amino acids. CDR3 loop: CASSQHVAGEFDEQFF. CDR3 nucleotides: TGCGCCAGCAGCCAACACGTAGCGGGAGAGTTTGATGAGCAGTTCTTC.

This clonotype has ten or more counts. The CDR3 protein is CASSYRGLVYEQYF. The CDR3 nucleotides read TGTGCCAGCAGCTACAGGGGGCTAGTCTACGAGCAGTACTTC. The J gene is TRBJ2-7, the V gene TRBV27; TRBD1 aligns across 9 bases. Germline CDR1 and CDR2: MNHEY and SMNVEV (reference sequence). The CDR3 extends over 14 amino acids. V lost 6 bases to trimming and J lost 3 bases; unmatched junction nucleotides: 6.

This clonotype came up a few times. The V call is TRBV18, the J call TRBJ2-3; D may match TRBD1 or TRBD2 (5 bases each). Trimming stripped 5 bases from V and 0 bases from J, with 9 bases between. The CDR3 is made up of 14 amino acids. Germline V gene sequence: CDR1 KGHSH, CDR2 LQKENI. As DNA, the CDR3 is TGTGCCAGCTCAGAGGGGCCTAGCACAGATACGCAGTATTTT. This encodes CASSEGPSTDTQYF. The full variable domain, completed using reference TRBV18 and TRBJ2-3, is NAGVMQNPRHLVRRRGQEARLRCSPMKGHSHVYWYRQLPEEGLKFMVYLQKENIIDESGMPKERFSAEFPKEGPSILRIQQVVRGDSAAYFCASSEGPSTDTQYFGPGTRLTVL.

Many counts were recorded for this clonotype. This rearrangement joins TRBV28 to TRBJ2-3, with a weak D call TRBD2 (5 bases). Germline-derived CDR1 and CDR2 are MDHEN and SYDVKM. V dropped 5 bases and J dropped 4 bases, with 16 bases sitting between them. CDR3 size: 15 residues. The CDR3 loop is CASSPRAVRADTQYF. The CDR3 coding sequence is TGTGCCAGCAGTCCGCGGGCCGTCCGGGCAGATACGCAGTATTTT.